This T cell receptor (beta chain) was documented in a study of T cells after yellow fever vaccination. The 5'RACE template-switching step produced TCR cDNA and added a universal primer site and UMIs. From the 5' RACE reads, TCRdb called clonotypes with MiXCR, one entry per CDR3 protein. The repertoire holds about 220,000 distinct CDR3 sequences, with approximately 3.2% as singletons. Germline CDR1 SGHTA, CDR2 FQGNSA. The CDR3 consists of 15 residues. Deletions cut 5 bases from V and 0 bases from J, with 11 bases between. This TCR came from a man aged 18-30 years who received the YFV17D yellow fever vaccine. Material: CD4+ T cells sorted from PBMCs, obtained 10 days after the yellow fever booster vaccination. This chain joins TRBV7-2 and TRBJ2-1; D remains ambiguous. DNA for the CDR3: TGTGCCAGCAGCCCTTCTGAAAGCTCCTACAATGAGCAGTTCTTC. Its translation is CASSPSESSYNEQFF.